Presented here are 11 T cell receptor beta chains from one specimen sequenced in a study of patients and donors after allogeneic stem cell transplantation. TCRdb re-called the RT-PCR reads through MiXCR, storing one row per CDR3 protein. The table records fewer than 75,000 distinct CDR3 sequences, roughly 15% of them present only once. The sequenced material came from blood, either unsorted or a sorted T cell fraction (not recorded which). Every receptor here comes from a human donor who was either an allogeneic HSCT recipient or a stem cell or donor lymphocyte infusion donor (not recorded which). It is not recorded whose cells these are; they may come from a transplant donor.

This clonotype occurred many times. The chain uses TRBV5-1 and TRBJ1-1; possibly TRBD1 for D (5 bases). The germline V gene encodes CDR1 SGHRS and CDR2 YFSETQ. The V and J ends lost 3 bases and 3 bases respectively, with 12 bases between them. The CDR3 loop spans 14 amino acids. The CDR3 sequence is CASSSWGSDTEAFF. The CDR3 bases are TGCGCCAGCAGCTCCTGGGGGAGTGACACTGAAGCTTTCTTT.

This clonotype came up many times. The chain links TRBV12-3 or TRBV12-4 to TRBJ1-4, with a possible D match to TRBD1 (5 bases). Trimming cost V 6 bases and J 10 bases, with 12 bases left between them. The CDR3 spans 12 residues. This CDR3 reads CASSQQATKLFF. CDR3 nucleotides: TGTGCCAGCAGCCAACAGGCGACAAAACTGTTTTTT.

The gene calls are TRBV4-2 and TRBJ2-3; 15 nucleotides align to TRBD2. Germline trimming cut 0 bases from V and 5 bases from J; bases unmatched to any gene: 12. This CDR3 contains 20 residues. Germline V gene lookup returns CDR1 LGHNA and CDR2 YNFKEQ. The CDR3, as DNA: TGTGCCAGCAGCCAAGATCCCCCCCGGACTAGCGGGAGGGGTAGAGATACGCAGTATTTT. It specifies CASSQDPPRTSGRGRDTQYF.

Concerning this clonotype: Relative to the germline gene, one junction end is altered; a read error may explain this. The gene calls are TRBV5-1 and TRBJ2-1; D remains unclear. The CDR3 consists of 13 residues. Germline assignment: CDR1 SGHRS and CDR2 YFSETQ. CDR3 in amino acids: CASSPLGYNKQFF. As DNA, the CDR3 is TGCGCCAGCAGCCCCCTGGGCTACAATAAGCAGTTCTTC.

This clonotype was seen a few times. The chain recombines TRBV7-9 with TRBJ1-6, with 7 positions matching TRBD1. This CDR3 is built from 15 residues. CDR1 and CDR2 from the germline V gene are SEHNR and FQNEAQ (reference sequence). The V gene end was trimmed by 5 bases and the J gene end by 7 bases; junction bases not matched to a gene: 8. CDR3 bases: TGTGCCAGCAGCCCAGGGGGACTAACCAATTCACCCCTCCACTTT. It is translated as CASSPGGLTNSPLHF. Together with reference TRBV7-9 and TRBJ1-6, the CDR3 gives the full variable domain: DTGVSQNPRHKITKRGQNVTFRCDPISEHNRLYWYRQTLGQGPEFLTYFQNEAQLEKSRLLSDRFSAERPKGSFSTLEIQRTEQGDSAMYLCASSPGGLTNSPLHFGNGTRLTVT.

This clonotype came up a few times. This chain links TRBV9 with TRBJ2-7, with D hard to call. CDR3 size: 13 residues. Germline V gives CDR1 SGDLS, CDR2 YYNGEE. V was shortened by 0 bases and J by 3 bases, with 7 bases between the two germline ends. The CDR3 is CASSVGISYEQYF. The CDR3 bases are TGTGCCAGCAGCGTAGGTATTAGCTACGAGCAGTACTTC.

This clonotype was counted at least ten times. The chain joins TRBV20-1 to TRBJ2-7; 7 bases are shared with TRBD1. The V and J ends lost 0 bases and 1 base, in that order; junction bases with no gene match: 9. This CDR3 contains 16 residues. Germline V gives CDR1 DFQATT, CDR2 SNEGSKA (reference sequence). The CDR3 DNA reads TGCAGTGCTAGAGACTTACTTAGACAGGGTTCCTACGAGCAGTACTTC. Its translation is CSARDLLRQGSYEQYF.

This clonotype was detected a few times. The gene calls are TRBV5-1 and TRBJ2-7; D is perhaps TRBD2 (6 bases). The V gene's germline CDR1 is SGHRS and CDR2 YFSETQ. The CDR3 is made up of 13 amino acids. With 5 bases removed from V and 3 bases from J, the gap between germline ends came to 12 bases. The CDR3: CASRMGLLYEQYF. CDR3 sequence (DNA): TGCGCCAGCAGGATGGGACTTCTCTACGAGCAGTACTTC.

This clonotype has a count of ten or more. The gene calls are TRBV19 and TRBJ2-7, with 8 bases fitting TRBD1. CDR3 length: 14 residues. J gave up 2 bases and V 3 bases, and 3 bases lay outside the gene matches. Germline loops: CDR1 LNHDA, CDR2 SQIVND (reference sequence). The CDR3 coding sequence is TGTGCCAGTAGTATCCGGGACAGGCCCTACGAGCAGTACTTC. Protein sequence: CASSIRDRPYEQYF. Variable domain in full (rest from reference TRBV19 and TRBJ2-7): DGGITQSPKYLFRKEGQNVTLSCEQNLNHDAMYWYRQDPGQGLRLIYYSQIVNDFQKGDIAEGYSVSREKKESFPLTVTSAQKNPTAFYLCASSIRDRPYEQYFGPGTRLTVT.

This clonotype appeared a single time. The chain carries TRBV7-6 and TRBJ1-5; TRBD1 might be the D (5 bases). Per the germline V gene, CDR1 is SGHVS and CDR2 is FNYEAQ. The CDR3 loop spans 12 amino acids. Trimming stripped 6 bases from V and 11 bases from J, with 14 bases between. The CDR3 DNA reads as TGTGCCAGCAGGGGGGAAAGCGGGGCCCAGCATTTT. Translated: CASRGESGAQHF.

This clonotype was counted between two and nine times. In DNA, the CDR3 is TGTGCCAGCAGTTACTCGACGTCGAGCGAACTAGCGGGATATGAGCAGTTCTTC. This encodes CASSYSTSSELAGYEQFF. This chain joins TRBV6-5 and TRBJ2-1; TRBD2 agrees at 10 bases. This CDR3 comprises 18 residues. In germline, CDR1 is MNHEY, CDR2 SVGAGI. J was trimmed by 8 bases and V by 0 bases; bases with no gene match: 13.